This TCR beta chain was recovered during a study of T-cell reconstitution after alpha-beta-depleted transplantation in children. Study-level results: Fresh T-cell production supplied most of the T-cell counts and diversity seen one year after transplant. By about two months after transplant, alpha-beta T cells reportedly arose from several hundred graft clones that had expanded.

This clonotype appeared a few times. Its antigen is currently unknown. Germline V gene data show CDR1 as LNHNV and CDR2 as YYDKDF (reference sequence). The CDR3 loop spans 15 amino acids. V was clipped by 3 bases and J by 6 bases, with 15 bases between them. The authors prepared the TCRbeta library with unique molecular identifiers. Using its own MiXCR run on the PCR reads, TCRdb lists one record per CDR3 protein. The sample consists of hundreds of thousands of distinct CDR3 sequences, 10% to 15% of them appearing once. Sequences were derived from PBMCs, sampled before TCRalphabeta/CD19-depleted stem cell transplant. The TCR was taken from a girl aged 2 to 10 with congenital amegakaryocytic thrombocytopenia, due to receive a stem cell transplant. The rearrangement joins TRBV15 to TRBJ1-5, with D possibly matching TRBD1 (5 bases). The CDR3 bases are TGTGCCACCAGCAGTCGCCAGGGAACAGGTCAGCCCCAGCATTTT. This sequence encodes CATSSRQGTGQPQHF.